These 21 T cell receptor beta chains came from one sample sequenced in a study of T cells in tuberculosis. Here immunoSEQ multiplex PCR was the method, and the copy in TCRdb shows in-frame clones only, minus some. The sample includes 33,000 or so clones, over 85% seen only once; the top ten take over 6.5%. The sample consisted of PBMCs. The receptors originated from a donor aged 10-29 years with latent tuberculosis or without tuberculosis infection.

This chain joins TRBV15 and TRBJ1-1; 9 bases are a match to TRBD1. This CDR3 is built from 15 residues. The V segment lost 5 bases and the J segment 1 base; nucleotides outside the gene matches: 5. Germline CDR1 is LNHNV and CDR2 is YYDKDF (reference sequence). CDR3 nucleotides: TGTGCCACCAGCCCACCGGGACAGGGGAACACTGAAGCTTTCTTT. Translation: CATSPPGQGNTEAFF.

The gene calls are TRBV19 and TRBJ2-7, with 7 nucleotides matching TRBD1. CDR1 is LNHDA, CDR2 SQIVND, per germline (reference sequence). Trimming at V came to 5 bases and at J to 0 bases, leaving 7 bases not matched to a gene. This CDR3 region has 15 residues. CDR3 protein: CASSRNRGLSYEQYF. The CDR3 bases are TGTGCCAGTAGTCGGAACAGGGGCCTCTCCTACGAGCAGTACTTC. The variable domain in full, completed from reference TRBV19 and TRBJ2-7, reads DGGITQSPKYLFRKEGQNVTLSCEQNLNHDAMYWYRQDPGQGLRLIYYSQIVNDFQKGDIAEGYSVSREKKESFPLTVTSAQKNPTAFYLCASSRNRGLSYEQYFGPGTRLTVT.

CDR3 residues: CASSQELTDIHFF. CDR3 bases: TGCGCCAGCAGCCAAGAACTCACGGACATCCACTTTTTT. The genes are TRBV4-3 and TRBJ1-4; D is perhaps TRBD1 (5 bases). The CDR3 totals 13 residues. V was cut by 0 bases and J by 17 bases, with 16 bases left in between. CDR1 is LGHNA, CDR2 YSLEER, per germline.

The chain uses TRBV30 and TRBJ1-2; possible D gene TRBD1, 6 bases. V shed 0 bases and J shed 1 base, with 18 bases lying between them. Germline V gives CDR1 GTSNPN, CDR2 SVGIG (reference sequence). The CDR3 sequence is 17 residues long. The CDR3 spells CAWSVFPRDIFNYGYTF. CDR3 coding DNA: TGTGCCTGGAGTGTATTTCCCCGGGACATCTTTAACTATGGCTACACCTTC.

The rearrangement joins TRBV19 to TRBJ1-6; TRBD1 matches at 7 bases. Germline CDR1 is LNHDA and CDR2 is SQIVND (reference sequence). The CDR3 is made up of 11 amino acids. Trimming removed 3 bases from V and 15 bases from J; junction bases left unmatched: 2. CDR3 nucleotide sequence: TGTGCCAGTAGTATTGGGACAGTCCTCCACTTT. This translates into CASSIGTVLHF.

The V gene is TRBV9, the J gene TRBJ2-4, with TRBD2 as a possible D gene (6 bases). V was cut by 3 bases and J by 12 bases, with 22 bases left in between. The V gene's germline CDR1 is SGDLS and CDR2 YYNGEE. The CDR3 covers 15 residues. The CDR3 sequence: CASSASGMGGSAQYF. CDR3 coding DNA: TGTGCCAGCAGCGCCTCGGGGATGGGGGGTAGTGCTCAGTACTTC. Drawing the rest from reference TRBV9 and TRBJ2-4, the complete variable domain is DSGVTQTPKHLITATGQRVTLRCSPRSGDLSVYWYQQSLDQGLQFLIQYYNGEERAKGNILERFSAQQFPDLHSELNLSSLELGDSALYFCASSASGMGGSAQYFGAGTRLSVL.

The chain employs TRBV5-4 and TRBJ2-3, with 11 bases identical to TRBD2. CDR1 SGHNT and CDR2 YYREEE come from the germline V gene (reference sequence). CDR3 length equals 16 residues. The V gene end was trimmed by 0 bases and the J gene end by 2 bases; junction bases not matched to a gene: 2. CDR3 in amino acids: CASSLALAGVTDTQYF. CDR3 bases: TGTGCCAGCAGCTTGGCACTAGCGGGGGTCACAGATACGCAGTATTTT.

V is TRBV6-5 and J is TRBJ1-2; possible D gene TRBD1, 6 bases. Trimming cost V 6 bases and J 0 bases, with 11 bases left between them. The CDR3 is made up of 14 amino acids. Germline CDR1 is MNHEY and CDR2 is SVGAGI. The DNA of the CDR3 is TGTGCCAGCAGGGGGGACATTTCTAACTATGGCTACACCTTC. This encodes CASRGDISNYGYTF.

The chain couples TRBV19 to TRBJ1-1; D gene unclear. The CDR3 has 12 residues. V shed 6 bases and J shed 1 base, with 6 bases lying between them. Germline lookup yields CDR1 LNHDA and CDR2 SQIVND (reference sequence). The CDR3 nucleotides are TGTGCCAGTAGATGGAGGAACACTGAAGCTTTCTTT. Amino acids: CASRWRNTEAFF.

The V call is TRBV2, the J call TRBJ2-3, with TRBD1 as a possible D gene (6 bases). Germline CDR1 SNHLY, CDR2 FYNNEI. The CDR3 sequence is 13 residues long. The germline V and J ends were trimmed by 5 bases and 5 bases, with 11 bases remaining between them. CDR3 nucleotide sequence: TGTGCCAGCAGTCCAAACAGGGAAGATACGCAGTATTTT. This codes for CASSPNREDTQYF.

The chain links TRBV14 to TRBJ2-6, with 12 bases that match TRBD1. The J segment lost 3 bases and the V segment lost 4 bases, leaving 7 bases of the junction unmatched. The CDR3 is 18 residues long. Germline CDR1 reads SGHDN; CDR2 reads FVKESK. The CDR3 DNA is TGTGCCAGCAGCCCACCGGGACAGGGGGCATATGGGGCCAACGTCCTGACTTTC. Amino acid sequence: CASSPPGQGAYGANVLTF.

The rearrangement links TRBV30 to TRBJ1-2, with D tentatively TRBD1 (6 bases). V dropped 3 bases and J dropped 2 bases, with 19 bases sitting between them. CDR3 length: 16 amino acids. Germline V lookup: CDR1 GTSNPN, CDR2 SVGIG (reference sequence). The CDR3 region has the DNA TGTGCCTGGAGACCGGGACACCCCATTCAAAACTATGGCTACACCTTC. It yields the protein CAWRPGHPIQNYGYTF. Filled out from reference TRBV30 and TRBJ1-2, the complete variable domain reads SQTIHQWPATLVQPVGSPLSLECTVEGTSNPNLYWYRQAAGRGLQLLFYSVGIGQISSEVPQNLSASRPQDRQFILSSKKLLLSDSGFYLCAWRPGHPIQNYGYTFGSGTRLTVV.

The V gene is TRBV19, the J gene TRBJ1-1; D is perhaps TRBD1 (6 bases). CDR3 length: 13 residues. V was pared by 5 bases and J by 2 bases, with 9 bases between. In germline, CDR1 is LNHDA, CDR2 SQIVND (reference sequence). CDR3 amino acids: CASSWTENTEAFF. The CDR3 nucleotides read TGTGCCAGTAGTTGGACAGAAAACACTGAAGCTTTCTTT.

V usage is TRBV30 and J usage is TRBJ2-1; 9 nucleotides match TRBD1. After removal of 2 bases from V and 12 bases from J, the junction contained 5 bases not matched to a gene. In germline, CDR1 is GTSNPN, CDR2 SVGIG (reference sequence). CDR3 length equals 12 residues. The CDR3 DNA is TGTGCCTGGAGTCCCGGGACAGGGCGGCAGTTCTTC. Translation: CAWSPGTGRQFF. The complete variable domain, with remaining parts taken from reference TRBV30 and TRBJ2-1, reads SQTIHQWPATLVQPVGSPLSLECTVEGTSNPNLYWYRQAAGRGLQLLFYSVGIGQISSEVPQNLSASRPQDRQFILSSKKLLLSDSGFYLCAWSPGTGRQFFGPGTRLTVL.

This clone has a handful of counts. CDR3: CASIGVVSRTQYF. The CDR3 DNA follows: TGTGCCAGCATAGGGGTGGTGAGTCGGACCCAGTACTTC. This chain links TRBV28 with TRBJ2-5; tentatively, D is TRBD1 (5 bases). Germline assignment: CDR1 MDHEN and CDR2 SYDVKM. With 7 bases removed from V and 7 bases from J, the gap between germline ends came to 16 bases. This CDR3 spans 13 amino acids.

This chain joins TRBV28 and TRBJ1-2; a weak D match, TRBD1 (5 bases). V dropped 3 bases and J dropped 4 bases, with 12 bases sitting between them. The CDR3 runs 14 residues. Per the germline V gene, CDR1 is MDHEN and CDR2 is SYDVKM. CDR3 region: CASSFGGSVYGYTF. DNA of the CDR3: TGTGCCAGCAGTTTCGGGGGTAGCGTCTATGGCTACACCTTC.

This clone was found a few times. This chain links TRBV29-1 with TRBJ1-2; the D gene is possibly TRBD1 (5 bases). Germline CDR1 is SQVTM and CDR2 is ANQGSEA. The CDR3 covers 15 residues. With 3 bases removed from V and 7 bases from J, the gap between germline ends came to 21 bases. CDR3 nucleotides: TGCAGCGTTGAGAATATCAGCCCTCCCGGGGGTGGCTACACCTTC. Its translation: CSVENISPPGGGYTF.

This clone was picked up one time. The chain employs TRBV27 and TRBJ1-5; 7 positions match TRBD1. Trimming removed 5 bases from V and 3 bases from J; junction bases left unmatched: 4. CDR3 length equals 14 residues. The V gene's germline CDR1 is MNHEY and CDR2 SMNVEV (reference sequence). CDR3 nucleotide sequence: TGTGCCAGCAGTCCTACAGGGGACAATCAGCCCCAGCATTTT. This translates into CASSPTGDNQPQHF.

The CDR3 sequence is CASSERAGPGGEQFF. The CDR3 nucleotides are TGTGCCAGCAGTGAACGCGCGGGCCCAGGAGGGGAGCAGTTCTTC. V gene TRBV6-1 combines with J gene TRBJ2-1; TRBD2 might be the D (6 bases). CDR1 MNHNS and CDR2 SASEGT come from the germline V gene. This CDR3 has 15 residues. Trimming cost V 2 bases and J 10 bases, with 18 bases left between them.

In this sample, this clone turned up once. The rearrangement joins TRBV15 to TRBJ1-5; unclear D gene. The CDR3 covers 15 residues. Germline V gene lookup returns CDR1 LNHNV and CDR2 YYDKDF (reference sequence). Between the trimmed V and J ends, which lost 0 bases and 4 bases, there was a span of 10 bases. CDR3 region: CATSRDLVVNQPQHF. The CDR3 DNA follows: TGTGCCACCAGCAGAGATCTTGTCGTTAATCAGCCCCAGCATTTT.

Here the CDR3 reads CASAGTGLYEQYF. The CDR3 DNA reads TGTGCCAGCGCCGGGACAGGGTTATACGAGCAGTACTTC. This rearrangement joins TRBV6-5 to TRBJ2-7; 9 bases fit TRBD1. Germline V lookup: CDR1 MNHEY, CDR2 SVGAGI. The CDR3 runs to 13 residues. Trimming cost V 8 bases and J 4 bases; bases outside gene matches: 6.